This record concerns one T cell receptor (beta chain) sequence. The CDR3 is 15 residues long. The V segment lost 0 bases and the J segment 5 bases; nucleotides outside the gene matches: 5. CDR1 SGHNT and CDR2 YYREEE come from the germline V gene (reference sequence). Per the authors' pipeline: Reference gene primer amplification yielded estimated nucleated cell counts. Produced via immunoSEQ multiplex PCR; TCRdb's table is partial and in-frame only. V, J and clone size are taken as reported in that table, and D and trimming were inferred from the DNA itself. Among 100,000 to 150,000 clones listed, over 70% were seen once. These data come from a study of blood T cell repertoires in COVID-19. Whole-study context: The United States, Italy and Spain supplied acute and convalescent COVID-19 samples. T cells, B-cell-depleted T cells, or PBMCs provided the cDNA or gDNA that served as material.

Input material: peripheral blood. The chain uses TRBV5-4 and TRBJ2-1; TRBD2 aligns across 7 bases. The source of this sequence is a man aged 65 to 79 with acute or convalescent COVID-19. In nucleotides, the CDR3 is TGTGCCAGCAGCTTGGGCGGCGGGGGACACAATGAGCAGTTCTTC. Its translation: CASSLGGGGHNEQFF.